These T cell receptor beta chains were read from a single sample in a study of vaccination effects on CD4 cells after COVID-19. Measured with immunoSEQ multiplex PCR; TCRdb has only the in-frame clones, and not every one. This table holds under 40,000 clones, around three quarters found once. These receptors have no known antigen. The source material was CD4+ T cells from PBMCs cultured with HCoV-229E spike peptides, sampled after COVID-19 vaccination. Receptor source: a human donor who received a COVID-19 vaccine. CDR3s leave out the opening cysteine and the closing phenylalanine or tryptophan. Fields, in order: V gene, J gene, CDR3 protein.

TRBV6-5,TRBJ2-4,ASRVELAKNIQY
TRBV6-2/TRBV6-3,TRBJ2-2,ASSYMASGRNTGELF
TRBV5-6,TRBJ1-5,ASSRDRGNQPQH
TRBV12-5,TRBJ1-5,ASGLEDNQPQH
TRBV18,TRBJ1-1,ASSPPLQGARTEAF
TRBV7-8,TRBJ2-3,ASSLRRLVTYGITDTQY
TRBV6-5,TRBJ1-4,ASSQGQGREKLF
TRBV4-1,TRBJ2-1,ASSLTGGWGNEQF
TRBV6-5,TRBJ1-2,ASSYSTGQGSYGYT
TRBV5-1,TRBJ2-2,ASSLRSSNTGELF
TRBV10-3,TRBJ1-1,AISAQGTSNTEAF
TRBV3-1/TRBV3-2,TRBJ2-5,ASSQGQGGGETQY
TRBV18,TRBJ2-1,ASSPPQLAGGSAEQF
TRBV5-8,TRBJ2-7,ASSLDGPSYEQY
TRBV5-1,TRBJ1-1,ASSGTGTVNTEAF
TRBV6-5,TRBJ1-1,ASSLTPGVAF
TRBV5-1,TRBJ2-5,ASSFTGLQETQY
TRBV7-2,TRBJ2-3,ASSLFTDTQY
TRBV25-1,TRBJ2-1,ASSGSNKDIDEQF
TRBV12-3/TRBV12-4,TRBJ1-2,ASSSGGGYGYT
TRBV2,TRBJ1-2,ASSELGDFGYGYT
TRBV5-6,TRBJ2-5,ASSLPDGAKETQY
TRBV5-4,TRBJ2-5,ASSLGLPAGGLIETQY
TRBV6-6,TRBJ2-5,ATRTSGRGETQY
TRBV6-2/TRBV6-3,TRBJ2-1,ASSYRSNEQF
TRBV3-1/TRBV3-2,TRBJ2-7,ASSQAGGAFEQY
TRBV6-2/TRBV6-3,TRBJ1-2,ASSPRGGADIYGYT
TRBV19,TRBJ2-7,ASTGPWPRYEQY
TRBV7-9,TRBJ2-5,ASSLRQGRRETQY
TRBV27,TRBJ2-7,ASSFASSRQEGEQY
TRBV5-1,TRBJ1-1,ASSSGLTNTEAF
TRBV2,TRBJ1-6,ASSETSPLH
TRBV15,TRBJ2-1,ATARVGLADSYNEQF
TRBV29-1,TRBJ2-1,SVRLYRSSYNEQF
TRBV5-1,TRBJ2-1,ASSFGQGANEQF
TRBV9,TRBJ1-4,ASSVQQGVPNEKLF
TRBV13,TRBJ2-5,ASSREETQY
TRBV6-5,TRBJ2-7,ASTAGQGTYEQY
TRBV30,TRBJ2-3,AWTPGLADTQY